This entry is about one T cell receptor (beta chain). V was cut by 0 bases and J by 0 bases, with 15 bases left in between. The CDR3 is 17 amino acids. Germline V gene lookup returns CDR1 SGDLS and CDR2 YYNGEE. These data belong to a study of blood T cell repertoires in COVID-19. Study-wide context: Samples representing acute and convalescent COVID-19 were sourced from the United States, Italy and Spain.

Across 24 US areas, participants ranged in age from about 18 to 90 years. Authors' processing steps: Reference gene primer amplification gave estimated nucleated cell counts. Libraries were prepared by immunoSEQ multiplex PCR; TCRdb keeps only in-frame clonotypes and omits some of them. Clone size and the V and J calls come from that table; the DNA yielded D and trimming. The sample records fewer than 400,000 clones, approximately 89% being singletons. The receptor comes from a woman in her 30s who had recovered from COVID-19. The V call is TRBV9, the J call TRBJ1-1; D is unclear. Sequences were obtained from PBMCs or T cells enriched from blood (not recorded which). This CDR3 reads CASSVGGKLGMNTEAFF. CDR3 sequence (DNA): TGTGCCAGCAGCGTAGGAGGGAAACTGGGCATGAACACTGAAGCTTTCTTT.